Sequencing of this T cell receptor (beta chain) was carried out in a study of T cell changes during pregnancy in multiple sclerosis. Trimming at V came to 2 bases and at J to 5 bases, leaving 17 bases not matched to a gene. This CDR3 comprises 21 residues. Germline CDR1 and CDR2: LGHNT and FRNRAP. Using immunoSEQ multiplex PCR, the repertoire was profiled, and TCRdb retains in-frame clones only, with some absent. In the table there are approximately 85,000 clones, 94% of which are singletons. The sample consisted of peripheral blood, taken in the third trimester of pregnancy. The TCR comes from a female donor with multiple sclerosis, enrolled in a pregnancy study. This sequence joins TRBV12-5 and TRBJ2-1; 14 bases match TRBD2. The CDR3 DNA sequence: TGTGCTAGTGGTTTGACAACAGGACTAGCGGGGGGACAAACCAATAACAATGAGCAGTTCTTC. Translation gives CASGLTTGLAGGQTNNNEQFF.